This TCR beta chain was identified during a study of shared clonotypes between healthy human individuals. Only in-frame clones appear in the TCRdb table, and some are missing; sequencing was by immunoSEQ multiplex PCR. The sample records about 2.1 million clones, 90% to 95% being singletons. This clone has just one count. Different DNA sequences within this sample yield the same CDR3. Naive-designated CD8 cells lacked CD45RO, were positively enriched for CCR7, and omitted terminally differentiated effector memory CD45RA+ cells. The CDR3 runs 14 residues. The germline V gene has CDR1 SGDLS and CDR2 YYNGEE. V was cut by 2 bases and J by 3 bases, with 6 bases left in between.

The specimen was naive CD8+ T cells from PBMCs. The chain couples TRBV9 to TRBJ2-6; D not certain. The TCR comes from a man aged 18 to 29 in good health. Some clones in this sample may be carry-over from other donors' samples. CDR3 DNA sequence: TGTGCCAGCAGCGTGGGCCGTGGGGCCAACGTCCTGACTTTC. Translation: CASSVGRGANVLTF.